The 25 T cell receptor beta chains presented below share a single source sample, sequenced in a study. TCRdb re-analysed the RT-PCR reads in MiXCR, keeping a single row per CDR3 protein. The data show approximately 720,000 distinct CDR3 sequences, approximately 15% seen once. The sample taken for sequencing was memory CD4+ T cells from blood. These receptors were taken from a female donor in good health, serving as a healthy control.

This clonotype was recorded a few times. The CDR3 DNA sequence: TGCGCCAGCAGCCCCTATAGGGGAGCGGGAGGGTCGGGCGAGCAGTACTTC. Translating gives CASSPYRGAGGSGEQYF. The rearrangement uses TRBV4-3 and TRBJ2-7; 10 bases are shared with TRBD2. V gave up 4 bases and J gave up 6 bases; unmatched junction bases: 15. The V gene's germline CDR1 is LGHNA and CDR2 YSLEER. The CDR3 runs to 17 residues.

This clonotype occurred many times. The chain joins TRBV9 to TRBJ2-3, with 7 nucleotides matching TRBD1. The CDR3 is 16 residues long. With 4 bases clipped from V and 2 bases from J, the junction kept 10 bases outside the gene matches. Germline lookup yields CDR1 SGDLS and CDR2 YYNGEE. CDR3 nucleotide sequence: TGTGCCAGCAGCTCCAGAAGACAGGGACACACAGATACGCAGTATTTT. Translated: CASSSRRQGHTDTQYF.

There are a few counts of this clonotype. The genes are TRBV20-1 and TRBJ2-7, with D perhaps matching TRBD1 (6 bases). V shed 6 bases and J shed 6 bases, with 18 bases lying between them. CDR1 DFQATT and CDR2 SNEGSKA come from the germline V gene (reference sequence). CDR3 length: 13 residues. CDR3 in DNA: TGCAGTGCCTACCACACAGGGAGAGGCGAGCAGTACTTC. Translating it yields CSAYHTGRGEQYF.

The chain combines TRBV28 with TRBJ1-1, with unresolved D. Trimming shortened V by 1 base and J by 1 base, and 13 bases separated the two germline ends. The V gene's germline CDR1 is MDHEN and CDR2 SYDVKM. CDR3 size: 16 residues. The CDR3 sequence: CASSLSFAPANTEAFF. Here the CDR3 DNA reads TGTGCCAGCAGTTTATCCTTCGCTCCCGCGAACACTGAAGCTTTCTTT.

V usage is TRBV5-5 and J usage is TRBJ2-1; possibly TRBD2 for D (5 bases). The CDR3 loop spans 16 amino acids. The V and J ends lost 0 bases and 3 bases respectively, with 13 bases between them. Per germline, CDR1 SGHKS and CDR2 YYEKEE (reference sequence). The CDR3: CASSLGGQPIYNEQFF. The CDR3 bases are TGTGCCAGCAGCTTGGGCGGGCAACCGATCTACAATGAGCAGTTCTTC. The variable domain in full, with the rest retrieved from reference TRBV5-5 and TRBJ2-1, is DAGVTQSPTHLIKTRGQQVTLRCSPISGHKSVSWYQQVLGQGPQFIFQYYEKEERGRGNFPDRFSARQFPNYSSELNVNALLLGDSALYLCASSLGGQPIYNEQFFGPGTRLTVL.

V and J are TRBV24-1 and TRBJ2-2, with D uncertain. The CDR3 length is 15 residues. From germline, CDR1 is KGHDR and CDR2 SFDVKD. Trimming removed 5 bases from V and 3 bases from J, with 12 bases in between. Here the CDR3 reads CATSAHPGYTGELFF. The DNA for the CDR3 is TGTGCCACCAGTGCTCATCCTGGGTACACCGGGGAGCTGTTTTTT.

The chain joins TRBV2 to TRBJ2-7; 9 positions agree with TRBD2. The CDR3 is 12 amino acids. Trimming removed 6 bases from V and 5 bases from J; junction bases left unmatched: 2. Germline lookup yields CDR1 SNHLY and CDR2 FYNNEI. The DNA for the CDR3 is TGTGCCAGCAGGGCGGGGGGGCACGAGCAGTACTTC. This encodes CASRAGGHEQYF.

This clonotype has ten or more counts. The J gene is TRBJ2-2, the V gene TRBV7-9, with 10 bases identical to TRBD1. V gave up 3 bases and J gave up 13 bases; unmatched junction bases: 11. This CDR3 comprises 15 residues. CDR1 is SEHNR, CDR2 FQNEAQ, per germline (reference sequence). CDR3 in amino acids: CASSFGQGGDLGLFF. The CDR3 DNA follows: TGTGCCAGCAGCTTCGGACAGGGGGGGGATTTAGGGCTGTTTTTT.

This chain joins TRBV5-8 and TRBJ1-4; a possible D gene is TRBD1 (5 bases). V lost 2 bases and J 4 bases, leaving 9 bases between the germline ends. Germline CDR1 SGHTS, CDR2 YDEGEE. This CDR3 comprises 14 residues. DNA of the CDR3: TGTGCCAGCAGCTTCGGGACTTATAATGAAAAACTGTTTTTT. Its protein is CASSFGTYNEKLFF.

This clonotype was detected only a few times. The chain uses TRBV27 and TRBJ2-1, with D possibly matching TRBD2 (6 bases). CDR1 and CDR2 (germline): MNHEY, SMNVEV (reference sequence). Trimming removed 3 bases from V and 6 bases from J, with 9 bases in between. The CDR3 sequence is 13 residues long. The CDR3 spells CASSLPSVNEQFF. CDR3 nucleotides: TGTGCCAGCAGTTTGCCTAGCGTCAATGAGCAGTTCTTC.

The table lists this clonotype with a few counts. V is TRBV5-1 and J is TRBJ2-7; 11 positions match TRBD1. CDR1 is SGHRS, CDR2 YFSETQ, per germline. There are 15 residues in the CDR3. With V trimmed by 7 bases and J by 4 bases, 10 bases remained unmatched. The CDR3 DNA reads as TGCGCCAGCGGTATTACGGGACAGGGGGTGTACGAGCAGTACTTC. Protein product: CASGITGQGVYEQYF.

There are a few counts of this clonotype. The genes are TRBV7-2 and TRBJ1-5; D might be TRBD1 (6 bases). Germline assignment: CDR1 SGHTA and CDR2 FQGNSA. Trimming cost V 2 bases and J 6 bases, with 14 bases left between them. This CDR3 comprises 15 residues. The CDR3 here is CASSLSNRVGQPQHF. Here the CDR3 DNA reads TGTGCCAGCAGCTTATCAAACAGGGTTGGTCAGCCCCAGCATTTT.

This clonotype has a handful of counts. The chain is built from TRBV9 and TRBJ2-1; weak D call: TRBD2 (5 bases). The CDR3 sequence is 15 residues long. The V end lost 1 base, the J end lost 7 bases, and 15 bases lay between the germline ends. The germline V gene encodes CDR1 SGDLS and CDR2 YYNGEE. The CDR3 reads CASSVLGSRGNEQFF. DNA for the CDR3: TGTGCCAGCAGCGTACTGGGGAGTCGGGGAAATGAGCAGTTCTTC.

Concerning this clonotype: With a much larger clone just one base away, this may be a read error. CDR3 sequence reads: CSASPLTAVNTIYF. CDR3 DNA: TGCAGTGCTAGTCCGTTGACAGCTGTAAACACCATATATTTT. The chain uses TRBV20-1 and TRBJ1-3; maybe TRBD1 (5 bases). The V and J ends lost 3 bases and 6 bases respectively, with 15 bases between them. CDR3 length: 14 amino acids. Germline values: CDR1 DFQATT, CDR2 SNEGSKA (reference sequence).

This clonotype was counted ten times or more. The rearrangement links TRBV4-3 to TRBJ2-1, with TRBD2 as a possible D gene (5 bases). This CDR3 spans 18 amino acids. With 1 base removed from V and 6 bases from J, the gap between germline ends came to 22 bases. Germline V gene sequence: CDR1 LGHNA, CDR2 YSLEER. The CDR3 DNA sequence: TGCGCCAGCAGCCAAGCCCCCCTAACTAGTAGTCTGGGCAATGAGCAGTTCTTC. Translating it yields CASSQAPLTSSLGNEQFF.

This clonotype was counted between two and nine times. This chain connects TRBV5-1 to TRBJ2-7, with 11 bases identical to TRBD2. Germline V gene data show CDR1 as SGHRS and CDR2 as YFSETQ. J gave up 7 bases and V 3 bases, and 24 bases lay outside the gene matches. The CDR3 runs 20 residues. CDR3 nucleotide sequence: TGCGCCAGCAGCTATACGACAGGAAGACTAGCGGGATCTTTTTCACGAGAGCAGTACTTC. As protein: CASSYTTGRLAGSFSREQYF.

This clonotype was seen at least ten times. This chain uses TRBV12-3 or TRBV12-4 with TRBJ2-6, with D tentatively TRBD1 (6 bases). V dropped 4 bases and J dropped 2 bases, with 9 bases sitting between them. CDR3 length equals 15 residues. The CDR3 sequence: CASSSTGPGANVLTF. The CDR3, as DNA: TGTGCCAGCAGTTCCACAGGGCCTGGGGCCAACGTCCTGACTTTC.

This clonotype appeared a few times. The V and J genes are TRBV11-2 and TRBJ1-3; tentatively, D is TRBD1 (5 bases). The CDR3 consists of 14 residues. V lost 5 bases, J lost 2 bases, and 10 bases lay in between. Germline V gives CDR1 SGHAT, CDR2 FQNNGV. DNA for the CDR3: TGTGCCAGCAGCAGGGACGGAGCTGGAAACACCATATATTTT. Translating gives CASSRDGAGNTIYF.

This clonotype was picked up many times. V gene TRBV3-1 combines with J gene TRBJ2-1, with a possible D match to TRBD2 (6 bases). The germline gives CDR1 LGHDT, CDR2 YNNKEL (reference sequence). The CDR3 runs to 15 residues. The V end was cut by 4 bases, the J end by 4 bases, with 14 bases between. CDR3 sequence reads: CASSLASAIYNEQFF. CDR3 nucleotide sequence: TGTGCCAGCAGCCTGGCTAGCGCGATATACAATGAGCAGTTCTTC.

This clonotype has only a few counts. This chain joins TRBV20-1 and TRBJ1-5; D is unresolved. Between the trimmed V and J ends, which lost 1 base and 4 bases, there was a span of 17 bases. Germline V gene lookup returns CDR1 DFQATT and CDR2 SNEGSKA (reference sequence). The CDR3 runs to 16 residues. CDR3 protein: CSARGYGERDNQPQHF. CDR3 DNA sequence: TGCAGTGCTAGAGGTTACGGGGAACGAGATAATCAGCCCCAGCATTTT.

The table lists this clonotype with a few counts. This chain uses TRBV3-1 with TRBJ2-1; no clear D. Germline V gene data show CDR1 as LGHDT and CDR2 as YNNKEL (reference sequence). V was trimmed by 3 bases and J by 0 bases, leaving 12 bases between them. CDR3 length: 16 residues. The CDR3: CASSHLPPSSYNEQFF. The CDR3 DNA follows: TGTGCCAGCAGCCATCTCCCACCTAGCTCCTACAATGAGCAGTTCTTC.

This clonotype was seen a handful of times. The chain recombines TRBV12-3 or TRBV12-4 with TRBJ1-2; 9 bases map to TRBD1. The CDR3 totals 15 residues. The ends lost 7 bases at V and 8 bases at J; junction bases unmatched: 14. The CDR3 is CASKRTGAGLGGYTF. The DNA for the CDR3 is TGTGCCAGCAAGAGGACAGGGGCGGGCCTTGGGGGCTACACCTTC.

This clonotype was seen more than once but under ten times. V usage is TRBV12-3 or TRBV12-4 and J usage is TRBJ1-3, with D unclear. The length of the CDR3 is 12 residues. The V gene lost 3 bases and the J gene lost 4 bases, with 4 bases spanning the gap. The CDR3 spells CASSFKGNTIYF. CDR3 nucleotides: TGTGCCAGCAGTTTTAAAGGAAACACCATATATTTT.

The chain is built from TRBV5-5 and TRBJ2-5, with 13 bases aligning to TRBD2. The V and J ends lost 3 bases and 5 bases, in that order; junction bases with no gene match: 7. Germline V gene data show CDR1 as SGHKS and CDR2 as YYEKEE (reference sequence). The CDR3 spans 16 residues. CDR3 sequence (DNA): TGTGCCAGCAGCTCGACGACTAGCGGGGGGCAGGAGACCCAGTACTTC. Its protein product is CASSSTTSGGQETQYF.

Many counts were recorded for this clonotype. The rearrangement joins TRBV6-5 to TRBJ2-3; 9 bases are shared with TRBD2. The CDR3 extends over 16 amino acids. Germline-derived CDR1 and CDR2 are MNHEY and SVGAGI. V shed 0 bases, J shed 5 bases, and the junction held 6 bases outside the gene matches. For the CDR3, the DNA is TGTGCCAGCAGTTACTCCTGGACTAGCGAGGTAGATACGCAGTATTTT. Its protein is CASSYSWTSEVDTQYF.